This passage covers 7 T cell receptor beta chains from one sample sequenced in a study of T-cell memory formation after mild COVID-19 (dated by TCRdb to 2020 to 2023). Library preparation was by 5' RACE. These reads were obtained on an Illumina NovaSeq 6000. Starting from the raw public reads, TCRdb applied fastp trimming at Q25, assembled clones with MiXCR and retained in-frame beta chains. Every distinct CDR3 protein forms one entry, paired with its most common genes and DNA. Counted in this sample were around 510,000 distinct CDR3 sequences; about 20% of them appeared once. Of the sample, about 8.7% is held by the ten largest clones. Sequencing was performed on PBMCs or a T cell subset sorted from them (not recorded which). Receptors originate from an adult woman who had mild COVID-19 (a few samples of this study predate the infection). The sample titles of this study are shuffled in the database, so cell type and time point are left out; the donor was told from shared clones.

The chain couples TRBV30 to TRBJ2-1, with 7 bases aligning to TRBD2. Germline assignment: CDR1 GTSNPN and CDR2 SVGIG (reference sequence). CDR3 length equals 15 residues. V lost 1 base, J lost 3 bases, and 6 bases stayed unmatched. The CDR3: CAWSGLAVYYNEQFF. In nucleotides, the CDR3 is TGTGCCTGGAGTGGCCTAGCGGTCTACTACAATGAGCAGTTCTTC. The whole variable domain, filled in from reference TRBV30 and TRBJ2-1, reads SQTIHQWPATLVQPVGSPLSLECTVEGTSNPNLYWYRQAAGRGLQLLFYSVGIGQISSEVPQNLSASRPQDRQFILSSKKLLLSDSGFYLCAWSGLAVYYNEQFFGPGTRLTVL.

The CDR3 bases are TGCAGTGCTAGGTACAGACTGATGAACACTGAAGCTTTCTTT. Residues: CSARYRLMNTEAFF. The V call is TRBV20-1, the J call TRBJ1-1; the D is unclear. Germline CDR1 is DFQATT and CDR2 is SNEGSKA (reference sequence). V was pared by 3 bases and J by 0 bases, with 11 bases between. This CDR3 spans 14 amino acids.

The chain has TRBV2 and TRBJ2-7; TRBD2 aligns across 9 bases. CDR3 length: 15 amino acids. V lost 3 bases, J lost 3 bases, and 6 bases stayed unmatched. Germline CDR1 and CDR2: SNHLY and FYNNEI. CDR3 sequence (DNA): TGTGCCAGCAGTGAGAAAATAGCGGGAGTCTACGAGCAGTACTTC. Residues: CASSEKIAGVYEQYF.

The table lists this clonotype with many counts. The chain has TRBV5-1 and TRBJ1-3; D may be TRBD1 (6 bases). V shed 4 bases and J shed 1 base, with 12 bases lying between them. This CDR3 region has 15 residues. Germline V gene data show CDR1 as SGHRS and CDR2 as YFSETQ. The CDR3, as DNA: TGCGCCAGCAGCCCGGACAGCACATCTGGAAACACCATATATTTT. This encodes CASSPDSTSGNTIYF.

The chain couples TRBV7-9 to TRBJ1-5; the match to TRBD1 covers 11 bases. V lost 5 bases to trimming and J lost 5 bases; unmatched junction nucleotides: 5. The CDR3 has 15 residues. Per the germline V gene, CDR1 is SEHNR and CDR2 is FQNEAQ (reference sequence). CDR3 amino acids: CASSGGQGADQPQHF. The CDR3 DNA sequence: TGTGCCAGCAGCGGTGGACAGGGGGCAGATCAGCCCCAGCATTTT.

This clonotype was seen once. The chain has TRBV6-2 or TRBV6-3 and TRBJ1-1; D remains unclear. Germline V gene data show CDR1 as MNHEY and CDR2 as SVGEGT. The V and J ends lost 2 bases and 4 bases respectively, with 20 bases between them. This CDR3 spans 17 amino acids. The CDR3 DNA follows: TGTGCCAGCAGTTACCCCCTCCGGTCCACGCGGGGCACTGAAGCTTTCTTT. It codes for CASSYPLRSTRGTEAFF.

This clonotype has a handful of counts. CDR3 coding DNA: TGTGCCAGCAGTTTGGGGACTAGTTTGGGGGAGACCCAGTACTTC. It translates to CASSLGTSLGETQYF. This chain uses TRBV12-3 or TRBV12-4 with TRBJ2-5, with 8 nucleotides matching TRBD2. The V and J ends lost 3 bases and 5 bases, in that order; junction bases with no gene match: 8. The CDR3 is 15 amino acids.